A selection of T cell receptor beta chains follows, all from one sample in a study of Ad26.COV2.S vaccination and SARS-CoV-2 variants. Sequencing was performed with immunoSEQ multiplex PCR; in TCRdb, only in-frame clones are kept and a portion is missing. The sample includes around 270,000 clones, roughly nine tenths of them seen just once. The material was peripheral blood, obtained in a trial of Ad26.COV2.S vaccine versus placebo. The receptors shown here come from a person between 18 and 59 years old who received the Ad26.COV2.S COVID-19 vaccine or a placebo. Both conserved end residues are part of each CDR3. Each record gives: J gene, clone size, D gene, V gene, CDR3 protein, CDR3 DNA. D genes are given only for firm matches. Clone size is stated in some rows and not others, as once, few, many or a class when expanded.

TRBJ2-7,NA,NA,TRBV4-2,CASSQEISYEQYF,TGTGCCAGCAGCCAAGAAATAAGCTACGAGCAGTACTTC
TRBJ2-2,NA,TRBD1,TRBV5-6,CASSFWTGNTGELFF,TGTGCCAGCAGCTTCTGGACAGGGAACACCGGGGAGCTGTTTTTT
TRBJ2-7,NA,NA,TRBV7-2,CASSLEAAYEQYF,TGTGCCAGCAGCTTAGAAGCCGCCTACGAGCAGTACTTC
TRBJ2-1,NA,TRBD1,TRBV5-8,CASSFSRGNEQFF,TGTGCCAGCAGTTTCAGCAGGGGGAATGAGCAGTTCTTC
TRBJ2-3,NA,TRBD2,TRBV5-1,CASKTSGAAADTQYF,TGCGCCAGCAAGACTAGCGGGGCCGCGGCAGATACGCAGTATTTT
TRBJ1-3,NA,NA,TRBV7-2,CASSSERGNTIYF,TGTGCCAGCAGCTCCGAGAGGGGAAACACCATATATTTT
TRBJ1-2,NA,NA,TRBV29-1,CSVEEAPSNYGYTF,TGCAGCGTTGAAGAGGCCCCGTCTAACTATGGCTACACCTTC
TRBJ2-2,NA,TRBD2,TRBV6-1,CASSEARGGGVRTGELFF,TGTGCCAGCAGTGAAGCGCGTGGCGGGGGGGTGCGCACCGGGGAGCTGTTTTTT
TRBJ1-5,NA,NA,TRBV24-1,CATSDRSNQPQHF,TGTGCCACCAGTGACCGTAGCAATCAGCCCCAGCATTTT
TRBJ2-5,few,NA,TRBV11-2,CASSAAESFGQETQYF,TGTGCCAGCAGCGCCGCTGAAAGCTTCGGCCAAGAGACCCAGTACTTC
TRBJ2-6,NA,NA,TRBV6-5,CASTLSVSGANVLTF,TGTGCCAGCACCCTGAGTGTCTCTGGGGCCAACGTCCTGACTTTC
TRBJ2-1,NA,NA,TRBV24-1,CAIPGSSYNEQFF,TGTGCCATCCCGGGTAGCTCCTACAATGAGCAGTTCTTC
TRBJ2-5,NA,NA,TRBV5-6,CASSLVSRQETQYF,TGTGCCAGCAGCTTGGTTTCCAGGCAAGAGACCCAGTACTTC
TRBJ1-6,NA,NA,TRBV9,CASSVKNASPLHF,TGTGCCAGCAGCGTAAAAAACGCTTCACCCCTCCACTTT
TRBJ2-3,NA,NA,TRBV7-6,CASSLAGASTDTQYF,TGTGCCAGCAGCTTAGCGGGTGCTAGCACAGATACGCAGTATTTT
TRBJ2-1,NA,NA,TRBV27,CASSQVQVGFNEQFF,TGTGCCAGCAGTCAAGTCCAGGTTGGCTTCAATGAGCAGTTCTTC
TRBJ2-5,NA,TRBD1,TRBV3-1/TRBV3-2,CASSLYNPGQPQETQYF,TGTGCCAGCAGCCTCTATAACCCGGGACAGCCCCAAGAGACCCAGTACTTC
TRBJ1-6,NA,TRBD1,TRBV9,CASSVGGTGISPLHF,TGTGCCAGCAGCGTAGGGGGGACAGGGATCTCACCCCTCCACTTT